This TCR beta chain was sequenced during a study of cytomegalovirus exposure and HLA in healthy donors (dated by TCRdb to the late 2010s). Describing the broader study: An earlier analysis of some 600 of the donors reported approximately 300 Gb of sequence data and around 120 million unique TCR beta sequences obtained from about 180 million T cells. To decide whether each TCR beta V gene segment behaved as functional or pseudogenic, an earlier analysis of some 600 of the donors relied on high-throughput TCR beta sequencing. Along with the roughly 670-subject first cohort, a separate validation cohort of over a hundred different subjects was used. An early release that covered about 640 HLA-typed donors contained approximately 290 gigabases of sequencing data and tens of millions of unique TCR sequences. About 5 DR-DQ haplotypes were handled as single units for association and clustering, since linkage in the cohort was strong. Among several hundred genotyped donors of the cohort, an average of approximately 220,000 unique TCR beta nucleotide sequences was sequenced per donor, of which about 19% were non-productive. Genome-wide SNP genotypes for about 65% of the 666 donors were used in a later genetic analysis, which treated that subset as a discovery cohort. In a later analysis, previously published TCR beta repertoires from about 640 donors were re-analyzed and high-resolution HLA genotyping was added so that TCR occurrence patterns could be studied. Class I and class II HLA loci were covered by the typing at four-digit resolution. Rather than using new phenotypic data, the later analysis identified candidate immune exposures from TCR beta sequences and from how often those sequences occurred across donors. Donor age, sex, ethnicity and CMV serostatus were compiled alongside the repertoire data. The study aimed to test whether signatures of past pathogen exposure could be identified by cataloging public T cell receptors. Typing coverage varied by locus: 629-630 donors for A, B, C, DRB1 and DQB1; approximately 520 for DQA1; about 570 for DPA1; approximately 450 for DPB1. To predict cytomegalovirus infection status, the study brought together high-throughput TCR immunosequencing, statistical association of individual TCRs with disease status, and machine learning. Every repertoire in the discovery cohort had been generated on one and the same sequencing platform. Using immunosequencing, the study profiled T cell repertoires from about 620 subjects and related those repertoires to cytomegalovirus serostatus. Among the 398 genotyped donors, 75% to 90% belonged to the genetic ancestry cluster associated with self-reported Caucasian donors. Beyond this particular receptor, the publication reports: In the study, about 150 TCR beta chains were listed as associated with cytomegalovirus. In a later analysis, HLA-associated TCR beta chains showed more clonal expansion and lower generation probabilities than non-associated chains that were equally common. Because some donors lacked HLA typing at each locus, the association tests relied only on the typed subset. While some public TCRs were present in many individuals, most TCR sequences turned up only very rarely across donors. In a later analysis, TCR association rates were found to vary across HLA loci, with the most associated TCRs seen for DRB1 alleles and the fewest for HLA-C alleles. The only immune exposure information available for the cohort was CMV serostatus. In an earlier analysis of a few hundred of the donors, most TCR beta V segments were observed in productive rearrangements about 87% or about 30% of the time, broadly matching IMGT annotations. Sequencing depth was assumed to be roughly uniform across donors in the presence/absence analyses, though that assumption may not hold. At a false discovery rate of 0.05, a later analysis linked under 20,000 TCR beta sequences to specific HLA alleles. Cytomegalovirus status was reported to be diagnosed by the classifier with high specificity and sensitivity in both the original and validation cohorts. A further reported finding was that TCR beta sequences accurately predicted the HLA-A and HLA-B alleles for most subjects in the first cohort. An association between a missense DCLRE1C variant and V-gene and J-gene trimming of TCR beta chains was found in a later genetic analysis and replicated in an independent cohort. A cluster of highly shared sequence variants was judged likely to represent a technical artifact of the sequencing pipeline. A later genetic analysis reported fewer N-insertions in productive TCRs among donors in an Asian-associated ancestry cluster than the roughly 700-donor mean. This cohort had only TCR beta chains sequenced, and the lack of alpha or paired-chain data limited which features could be detected. Over 15 rarely observed V segments, including chromosome 9 orphons, were excluded from the earlier analysis of 550 to 700 of the donors because counts were too low. A few of the identified cytomegalovirus-associated TCR beta chains were confirmed in vitro to be specific for cytomegalovirus antigens. Correlated functional status among segregating V segments might reflect linkage disequilibrium, but an unknown experimental factor could not be ruled out. According to the authors, the approach could potentially be generalized to other disease states and immunological phenotypes. When HLA alleles, especially DR and DQ, strongly co-occurred, TCR associations were difficult to assign to individual alleles. In a later analysis, most CMV-associated TCR beta chains were found to appear HLA-restricted, with HLA associations seemingly driven largely by CMV exposure. A later analysis reported that several top co-occurrence clusters appeared linked to parvovirus B19, influenza, CMV and Epstein-Barr virus.

Comments on this clone: Its antigen is currently not known.

The cohort consisted of some 730 healthy bone marrow donors. At the time of sampling, every cohort member was nominally healthy, though immune exposures that went unrecorded were likely present. The donor tested CMV seronegative and was one of the 352 seronegative cohort members. A peripheral blood sample was provided by each donor, and peripheral blood mononuclear cells were used for TCR beta sequencing. Genomic DNA extraction from the blood cell samples was performed with the Qiagen DNeasy Blood Extraction Kit. The library was prepared using the immunoSEQ multiplex PCR assay. The multiplex PCR relied on a mix of 60 forward primers for TCR Vbeta segments and 13 reverse primers for TCR Jbeta segments. The CDR3 region of rearranged TCR beta genes was amplified from genomic DNA with a multiplex PCR assay. On the Illumina HiSeq System, the amplified TCR beta libraries were sequenced as 87-base-pair reads. The source study handled its data this way. Across the 600 to 700 repertoires, a later analysis counted 75 million to 90 million unique TCR beta chains, some 11 million of which were shared by at least two donors. Raw reads were error-corrected and collapsed into unique sequences by a nearest-neighbor algorithm in which closely related sequences were merged to remove PCR and sequencing errors. CDR3 sequences were aligned to IMGT reference sequences to assign V, D and J gene segments. For a sequence to be retained, a match of at least six nucleotides was required to both a V gene segment and a J gene segment. A rearrangement counted as productive if the CDR3 had no stop codons and remained in frame with V and J, and every other rearrangement counted as non-productive. CDR3 was defined by IMGT convention, running from the second conserved V-encoded cysteine to the conserved J-encoded phenylalanine. The earlier analysis of some 540 of the donors excluded any sequence lacking an unambiguous match to a single V gene segment. An earlier analysis of fewer than 750 of the donors called V segments functional above 56.7% productive rearrangements and segregating when the between-donor standard deviation exceeded 5%. A statistical classification framework was developed to diagnose cytomegalovirus status using the catalog of TCR beta chain sequences. A later analysis assigned V and J genes by comparing TCR nucleotide sequences with IMGT/GENE-DB human TR gene sequences. Using the TCRdist pipeline, a later analysis assigned CDR3 sequences along with most-parsimonious VDJ recombination scenarios. In a later analysis, each TCR beta chain was defined by its CDR3 amino acid sequence together with its V-gene family, and reads without a unique V-gene family were excluded. As a way to deal with suspected cross-contamination and a sequencing artifact, a later analysis dropped 640 or so nucleotide sequences that were highly shared and had low generation probability. In a later analysis, a clonal expansion index for each public chain was calculated from normalized within-repertoire ranks of inferred template counts. Generation probabilities in a later analysis came from a VDJ recombination model fitted to out-of-frame rearrangements, and those results were checked against IGoR. Hypergeometric tests were used in a later analysis to score TCR-TCR, TCR-HLA and TCR-CMV co-occurrence, with a repertoire-size bias correction applied to the TCR pairs. In a later analysis, false discovery rates were estimated by permuting HLA or CMV assignments 20 times. A later analysis grouped co-occurring TCRs with DBSCAN, adding TCRdist sequence similarity when clustering within HLA-allele-positive subsets. For co-occurrence clustering, repertoires with fewer than 30,000 or more than 120,000 public chains were excluded, along with several repertoires with anomalous nucleotide sharing. The table comes from immuneACCESS by way of TCRdb, which keeps in-frame sequences with V and J called. Part of the clones is missing from these tables; in studies checked, under half for an unresolved V gene and the rest for unknown reasons. V, J and clone size are taken as reported in that table, and D and trimming were inferred from the DNA itself. The sample table on file contains some 47,000 clones. The ten largest clones represent 2% to 2.5% of the sample.

The sequenced sample was PBMCs. This sequence originates from a woman between 40 and 50 years old in good health and CMV-seronegative.

The nucleotides are TGTGCCGGTGGGACAAATGACGCCCTGAGAGAGGCCAACGTCCTGACTTTC. It translates to CAGGTNDALREANVLTF. This sequence uses TRBV7-9 and TRBJ2-6, and perhaps TRBD1 as D gene, on 6 matching bases. At the junction V is shortened by 11 bases and J by 6 bases, with 26 bases in between. The germline V gene (reference sequence) yields SEHNR for CDR1 and FQNEAQ for CDR2. The CDR3 numbers 17 residues from cysteine through phenylalanine. Just CDR3 DNA is preserved here, 51 bases in frame from base 1.